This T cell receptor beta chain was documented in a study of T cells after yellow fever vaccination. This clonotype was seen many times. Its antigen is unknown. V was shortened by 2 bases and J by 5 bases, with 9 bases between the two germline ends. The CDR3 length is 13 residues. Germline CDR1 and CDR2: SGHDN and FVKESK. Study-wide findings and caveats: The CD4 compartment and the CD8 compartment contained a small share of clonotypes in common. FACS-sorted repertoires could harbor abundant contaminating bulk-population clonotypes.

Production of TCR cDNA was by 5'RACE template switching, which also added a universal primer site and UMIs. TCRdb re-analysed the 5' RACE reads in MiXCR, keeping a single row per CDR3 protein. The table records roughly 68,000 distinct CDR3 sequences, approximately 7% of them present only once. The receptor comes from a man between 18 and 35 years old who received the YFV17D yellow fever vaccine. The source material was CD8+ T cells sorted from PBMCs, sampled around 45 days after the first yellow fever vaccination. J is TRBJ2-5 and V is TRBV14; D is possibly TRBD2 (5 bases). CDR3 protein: CASSQREWETQYF. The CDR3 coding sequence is TGTGCCAGCAGCCAAAGGGAGTGGGAGACCCAGTACTTC.